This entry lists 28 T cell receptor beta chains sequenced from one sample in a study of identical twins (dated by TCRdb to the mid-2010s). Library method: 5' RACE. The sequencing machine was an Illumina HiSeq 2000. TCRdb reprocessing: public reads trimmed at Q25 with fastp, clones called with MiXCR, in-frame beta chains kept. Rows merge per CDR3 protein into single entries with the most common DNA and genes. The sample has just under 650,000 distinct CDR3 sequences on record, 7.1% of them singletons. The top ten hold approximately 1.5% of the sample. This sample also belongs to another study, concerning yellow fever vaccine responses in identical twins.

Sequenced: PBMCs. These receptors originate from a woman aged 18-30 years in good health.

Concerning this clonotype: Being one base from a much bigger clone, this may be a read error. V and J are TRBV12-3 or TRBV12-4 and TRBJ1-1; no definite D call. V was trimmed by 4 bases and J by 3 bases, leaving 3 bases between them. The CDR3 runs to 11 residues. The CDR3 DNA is TGTGCCAGCAGTTACGACACTGAAGCTTTCTTT. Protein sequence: CASSYDTEAFF.

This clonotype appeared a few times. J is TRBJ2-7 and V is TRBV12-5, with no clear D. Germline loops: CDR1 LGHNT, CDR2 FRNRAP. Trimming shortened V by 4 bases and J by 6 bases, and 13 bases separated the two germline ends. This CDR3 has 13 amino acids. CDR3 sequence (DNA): TGTGCTAGTGGTTCACCCCCCCGGCTCGAGCAGTACTTC. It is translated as CASGSPPRLEQYF.

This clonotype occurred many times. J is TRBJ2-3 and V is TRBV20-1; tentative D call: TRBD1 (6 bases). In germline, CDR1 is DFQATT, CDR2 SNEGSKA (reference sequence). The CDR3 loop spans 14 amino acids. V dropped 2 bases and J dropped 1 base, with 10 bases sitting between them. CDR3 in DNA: TGCAGTGCTAGATCAGGGGCCCGCACAGATACGCAGTATTTT. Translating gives CSARSGARTDTQYF.

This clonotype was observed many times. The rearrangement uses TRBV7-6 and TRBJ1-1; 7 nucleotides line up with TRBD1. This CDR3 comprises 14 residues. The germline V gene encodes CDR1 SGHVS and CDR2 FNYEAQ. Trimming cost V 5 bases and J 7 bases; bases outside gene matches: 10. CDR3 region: CASSPSSQGIEAFF. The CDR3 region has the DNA TGTGCCAGCAGCCCCTCCTCACAGGGGATTGAAGCTTTCTTT.

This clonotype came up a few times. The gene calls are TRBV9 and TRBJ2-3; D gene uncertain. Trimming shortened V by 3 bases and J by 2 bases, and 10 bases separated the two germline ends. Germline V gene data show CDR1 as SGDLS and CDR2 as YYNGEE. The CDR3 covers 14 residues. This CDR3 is CASSEDWITDTQYF. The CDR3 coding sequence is TGTGCCAGCAGCGAAGACTGGATCACAGATACGCAGTATTTT.

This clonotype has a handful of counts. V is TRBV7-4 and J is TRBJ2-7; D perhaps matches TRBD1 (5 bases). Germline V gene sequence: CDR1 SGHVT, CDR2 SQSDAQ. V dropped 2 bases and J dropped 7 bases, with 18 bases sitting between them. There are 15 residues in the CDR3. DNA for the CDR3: TGTGCCAGCAGCTTATTCCCAGGGTTGGTCGGGGAGCAGTACGTC. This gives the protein CASSLFPGLVGEQYV.

The CDR3 DNA follows: TGTGCCAGCAGTTACGCAGGATTTAGCTCCTACGAGCAGTACTTC. This codes for CASSYAGFSSYEQYF. The chain uses TRBV12-3 or TRBV12-4 and TRBJ2-7; D unclear. The CDR3 consists of 15 residues. V gave up 4 bases and J gave up 0 bases, with 13 bases separating them.

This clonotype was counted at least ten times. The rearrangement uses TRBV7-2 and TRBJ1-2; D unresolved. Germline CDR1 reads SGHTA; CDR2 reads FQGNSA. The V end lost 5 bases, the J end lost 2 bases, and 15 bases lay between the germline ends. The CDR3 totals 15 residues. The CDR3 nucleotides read TGTGCCAGCAGCCCTAGGGCACACACAAACTATGGCTACACCTTC. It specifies CASSPRAHTNYGYTF.

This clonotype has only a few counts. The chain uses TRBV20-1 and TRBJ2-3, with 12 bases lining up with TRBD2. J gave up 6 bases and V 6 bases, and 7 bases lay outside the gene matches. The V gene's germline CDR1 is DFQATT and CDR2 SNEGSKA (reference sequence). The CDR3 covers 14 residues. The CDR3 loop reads CSASTSGGSDTQYF. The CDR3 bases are TGCAGTGCCTCGACTAGCGGGGGATCGGATACGCAGTATTTT.

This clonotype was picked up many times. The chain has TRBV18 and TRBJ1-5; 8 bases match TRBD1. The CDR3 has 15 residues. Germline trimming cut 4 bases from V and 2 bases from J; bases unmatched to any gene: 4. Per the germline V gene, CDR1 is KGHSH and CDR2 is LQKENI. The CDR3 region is CASSQTGGGNQPQHF. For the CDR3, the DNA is TGTGCCAGCTCACAAACAGGGGGGGGCAATCAGCCCCAGCATTTT.

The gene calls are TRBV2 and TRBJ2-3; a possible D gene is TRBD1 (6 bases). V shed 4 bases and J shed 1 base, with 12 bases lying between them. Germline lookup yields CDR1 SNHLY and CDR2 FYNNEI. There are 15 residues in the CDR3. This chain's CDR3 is CASSGGHSRTDTQYF. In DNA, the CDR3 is TGTGCCAGCAGTGGGGGACATAGTCGCACAGATACGCAGTATTTT.

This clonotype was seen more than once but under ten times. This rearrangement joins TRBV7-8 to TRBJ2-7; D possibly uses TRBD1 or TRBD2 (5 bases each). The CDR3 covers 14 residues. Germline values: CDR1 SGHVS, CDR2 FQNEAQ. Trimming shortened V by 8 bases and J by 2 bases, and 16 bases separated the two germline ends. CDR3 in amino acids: CASRAGTGPYEQYF. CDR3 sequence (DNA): TGTGCCAGCCGCGCCGGGACGGGGCCCTACGAGCAGTACTTC.

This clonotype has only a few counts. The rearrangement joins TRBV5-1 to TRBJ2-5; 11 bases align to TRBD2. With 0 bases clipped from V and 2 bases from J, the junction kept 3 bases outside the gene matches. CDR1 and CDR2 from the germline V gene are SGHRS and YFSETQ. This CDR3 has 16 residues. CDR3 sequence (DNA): TGCGCCAGCAGCTTGGGGGGGACTAGCGGACAAGAGACCCAGTACTTC. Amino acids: CASSLGGTSGQETQYF. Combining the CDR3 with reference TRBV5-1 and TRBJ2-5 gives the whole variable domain KAGVTQTPRYLIKTRGQQVTLSCSPISGHRSVSWYQQTPGQGLQFLFEYFSETQRNKGNFPGRFSGRQFSNSRSEMNVSTLELGDSALYLCASSLGGTSGQETQYFGPGTRLLVL.

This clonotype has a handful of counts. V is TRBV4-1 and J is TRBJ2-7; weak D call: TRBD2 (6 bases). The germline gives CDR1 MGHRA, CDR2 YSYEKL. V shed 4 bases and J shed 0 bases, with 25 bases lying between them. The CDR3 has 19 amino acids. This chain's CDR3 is CASSPQEGRLDYYSYEQYV. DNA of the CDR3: TGCGCCAGCAGCCCACAGGAGGGGCGATTAGATTATTACTCCTACGAGCAGTACGTC.

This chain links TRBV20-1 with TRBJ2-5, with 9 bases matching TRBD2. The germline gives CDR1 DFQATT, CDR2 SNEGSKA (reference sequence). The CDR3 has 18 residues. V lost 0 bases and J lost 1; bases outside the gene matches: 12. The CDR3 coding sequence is TGCAGTGCTAGAGATCTAGCGGGGACGGACCCAGTCCAAGAGACCCAGTACTTC. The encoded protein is CSARDLAGTDPVQETQYF.

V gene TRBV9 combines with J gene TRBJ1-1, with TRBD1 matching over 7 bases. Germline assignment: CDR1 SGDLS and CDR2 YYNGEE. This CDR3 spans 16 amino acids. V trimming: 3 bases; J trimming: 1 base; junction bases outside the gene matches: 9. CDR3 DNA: TGTGCCAGCAGCGCCGAAACTAACAGGGGGAACACTGAAGCTTTCTTT. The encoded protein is CASSAETNRGNTEAFF.

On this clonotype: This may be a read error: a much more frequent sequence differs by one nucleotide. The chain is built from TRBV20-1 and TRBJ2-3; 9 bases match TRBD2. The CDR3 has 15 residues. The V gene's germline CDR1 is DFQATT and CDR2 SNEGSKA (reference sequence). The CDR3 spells CCARGLAGSVDTQYF. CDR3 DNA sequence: TGCTGTGCTAGAGGGCTAGCGGGGTCCGTGGATACGCAGTATTTT.

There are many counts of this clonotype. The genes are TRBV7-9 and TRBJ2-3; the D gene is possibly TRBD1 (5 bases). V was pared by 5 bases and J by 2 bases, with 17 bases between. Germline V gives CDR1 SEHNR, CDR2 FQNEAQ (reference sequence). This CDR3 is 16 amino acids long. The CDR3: CASSTRQNVPTDTQYF. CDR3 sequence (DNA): TGTGCCAGCAGCACCCGACAGAACGTCCCCACAGATACGCAGTATTTT.

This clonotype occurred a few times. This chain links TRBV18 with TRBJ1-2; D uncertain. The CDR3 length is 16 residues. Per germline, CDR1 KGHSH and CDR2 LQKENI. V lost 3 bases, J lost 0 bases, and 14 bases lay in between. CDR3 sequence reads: CASSPAPPGANYGYTF. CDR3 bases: TGTGCCAGCTCACCGGCGCCCCCGGGAGCTAACTATGGCTACACCTTC. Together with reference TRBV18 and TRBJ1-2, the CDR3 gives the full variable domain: NAGVMQNPRHLVRRRGQEARLRCSPMKGHSHVYWYRQLPEEGLKFMVYLQKENIIDESGMPKERFSAEFPKEGPSILRIQQVVRGDSAAYFCASSPAPPGANYGYTFGSGTRLTVV.

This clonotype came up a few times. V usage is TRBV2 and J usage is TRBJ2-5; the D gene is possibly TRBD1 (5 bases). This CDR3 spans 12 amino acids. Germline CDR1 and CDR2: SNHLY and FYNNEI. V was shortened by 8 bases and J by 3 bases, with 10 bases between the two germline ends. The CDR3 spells CASLDREETQYF. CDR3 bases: TGTGCCAGCTTAGACAGAGAAGAGACCCAGTACTTC.

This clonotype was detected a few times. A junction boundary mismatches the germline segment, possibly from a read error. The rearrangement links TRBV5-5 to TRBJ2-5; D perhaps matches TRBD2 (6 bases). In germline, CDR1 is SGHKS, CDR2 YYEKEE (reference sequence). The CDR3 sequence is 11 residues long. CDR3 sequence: CASSLDRDLDF. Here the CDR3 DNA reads TGTGCCAGCAGCTTGGATCGGGACTTGGACTTC.

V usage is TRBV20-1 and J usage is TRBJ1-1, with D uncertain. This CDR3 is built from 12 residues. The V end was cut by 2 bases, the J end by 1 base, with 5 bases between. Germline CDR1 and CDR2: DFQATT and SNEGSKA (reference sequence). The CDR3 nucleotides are TGCAGTGCTAGAATGGAGAACACTGAAGCTTTCTTT. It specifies CSARMENTEAFF.

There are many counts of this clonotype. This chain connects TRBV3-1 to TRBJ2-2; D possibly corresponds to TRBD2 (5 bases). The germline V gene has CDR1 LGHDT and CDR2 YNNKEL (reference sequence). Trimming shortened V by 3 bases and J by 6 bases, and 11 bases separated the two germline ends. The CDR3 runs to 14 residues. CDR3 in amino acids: CASSHGSGSGELFF. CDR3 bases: TGTGCCAGCAGCCACGGAAGCGGATCCGGGGAGCTGTTTTTT.

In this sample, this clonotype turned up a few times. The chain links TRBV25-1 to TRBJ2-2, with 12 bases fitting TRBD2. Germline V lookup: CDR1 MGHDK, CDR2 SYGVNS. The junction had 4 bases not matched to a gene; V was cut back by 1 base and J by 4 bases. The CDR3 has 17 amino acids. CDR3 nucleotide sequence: TGTGCCAGCAGTGAATGGCTAGCGGGGGGGCTCACCGGGGAGCTGTTTTTT. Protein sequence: CASSEWLAGGLTGELFF.

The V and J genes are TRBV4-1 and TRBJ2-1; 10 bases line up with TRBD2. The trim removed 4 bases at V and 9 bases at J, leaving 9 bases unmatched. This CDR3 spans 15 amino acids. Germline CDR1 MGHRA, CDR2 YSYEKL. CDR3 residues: CASSPIAGGKVEQFF. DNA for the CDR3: TGCGCCAGCAGCCCCATAGCGGGGGGTAAGGTTGAGCAGTTCTTC.

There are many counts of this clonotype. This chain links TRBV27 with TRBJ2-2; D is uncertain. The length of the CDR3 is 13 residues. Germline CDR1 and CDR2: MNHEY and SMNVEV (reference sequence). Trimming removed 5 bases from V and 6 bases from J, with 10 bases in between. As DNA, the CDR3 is TGTGCCAGCAGTCAGCGACTGGCCGGGGAGCTGTTTTTT. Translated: CASSQRLAGELFF.

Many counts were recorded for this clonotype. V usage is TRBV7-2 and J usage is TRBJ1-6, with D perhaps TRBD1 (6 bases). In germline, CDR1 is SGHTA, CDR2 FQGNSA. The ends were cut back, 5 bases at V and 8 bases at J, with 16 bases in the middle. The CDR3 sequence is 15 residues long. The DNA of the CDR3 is TGTGCCAGCAGCCCGCGAGTAAGGGGGGATTCACCCCTCCACTTT. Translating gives CASSPRVRGDSPLHF.

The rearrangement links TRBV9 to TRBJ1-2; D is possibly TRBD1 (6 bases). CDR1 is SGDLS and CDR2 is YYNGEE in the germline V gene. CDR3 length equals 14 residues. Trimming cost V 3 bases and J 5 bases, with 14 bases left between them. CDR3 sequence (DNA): TGTGCCAGCAGCGCCTTCGGACAGTCATATGGCTACACCTTC. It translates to CASSAFGQSYGYTF.